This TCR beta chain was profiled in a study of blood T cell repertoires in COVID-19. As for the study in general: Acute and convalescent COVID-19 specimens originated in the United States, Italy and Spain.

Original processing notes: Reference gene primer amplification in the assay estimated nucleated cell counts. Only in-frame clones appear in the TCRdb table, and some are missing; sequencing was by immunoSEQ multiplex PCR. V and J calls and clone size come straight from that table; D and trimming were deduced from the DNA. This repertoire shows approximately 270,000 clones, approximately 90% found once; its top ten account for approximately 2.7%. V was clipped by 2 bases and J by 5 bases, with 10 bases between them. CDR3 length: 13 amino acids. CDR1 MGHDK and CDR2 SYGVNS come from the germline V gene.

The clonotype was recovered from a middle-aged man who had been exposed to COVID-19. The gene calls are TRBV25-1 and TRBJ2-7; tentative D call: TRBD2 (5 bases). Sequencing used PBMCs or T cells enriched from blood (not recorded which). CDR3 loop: CASSERLGNEQYF. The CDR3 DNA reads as TGTGCCAGCAGTGAAAGACTCGGGAACGAGCAGTACTTC.